Below, 8 T cell receptor beta chains from the same sample are listed, as sequenced in a study of CD8+CD57+ T cells in acquired aplastic anemia. Profiles of TCR beta VDJ and CDR3 were generated from a genomic DNA template. One entry per CDR3 protein results from TCRdb running MiXCR on the reads. Among a few hundred thousand distinct CDR3 sequences listed, 55% to 60% were seen once. Material for sequencing was sorted CD4+, CD8+, or CD8+CD57+ T cells (not recorded which) from PBMCs. Every receptor here comes from a human donor with severe aplastic anemia or a healthy control (not recorded which).

V gene TRBV15 combines with J gene TRBJ1-5; TRBD1 might be the D (6 bases). The J call may be in error: the DNA end matches TRBJ2-3 better. Looked up from germline, CDR1 is LNHNV and CDR2 is YYDKDF (reference sequence). This CDR3 has 14 residues. Here the CDR3 reads CATSRGRGAQPQYF. The CDR3 bases are TGTGCCACCAGCAGGGGCAGGGGTGCTCAGCCCCAGTATTTT.

J is TRBJ1-1 and V is TRBV29-1; no clear D. Trimming took 3 bases from V and 0 from J, leaving 8 bases between them. This CDR3 is 13 amino acids long. CDR1 and CDR2 from the germline V gene are SQVTM and ANQGSEA. The CDR3 sequence: CSVDGRLNTEAFF. The CDR3 bases are TGCAGCGTTGACGGTCGGCTGAACACTGAAGCTTTCTTT.

The chain uses TRBV10-3 and TRBJ1-5; 7 bases agree with TRBD1. V gave up 6 bases and J gave up 3 bases; unmatched junction bases: 2. The CDR3 is 13 amino acids. Looked up from germline, CDR1 is ENHRY and CDR2 is SYGVKD. The CDR3 reads CAIRGTANQPQHF. In DNA form, the CDR3 reads TGTGCCATCAGGGGGACAGCCAATCAGCCCCAGCATTTT.

This clonotype was counted ten times or more. CDR3 protein: CASETASSYNEQFF. CDR3 in DNA: TGTGCCAGCGAGACAGCCAGCTCCTACAATGAGCAGTTCTTC. The rearrangement uses TRBV5-8 and TRBJ2-1, with D tentatively TRBD1 (5 bases). This CDR3 spans 14 amino acids. Germline CDR1 SGHTS, CDR2 YDEGEE. Trimming removed 7 bases at V and 0 bases at J, with 11 bases between.

The J gene is TRBJ1-1, the V gene TRBV7-4; 7 nucleotides align to TRBD1. Germline V lookup: CDR1 SGHVT, CDR2 SQSDAQ. The V and J ends lost 5 bases and 6 bases, in that order; junction bases with no gene match: 9. The CDR3 length is 14 residues. CDR3 residues: CASSQGQAFAEAFF. The CDR3 nucleotides read TGTGCCAGCAGCCAAGGACAGGCGTTCGCTGAAGCTTTCTTT.

This clonotype has at least ten counts. V gene TRBV20-1 combines with J gene TRBJ1-5; D remains unclear. Trimming cost V 5 bases and J 0 bases, with 20 bases left between them. The CDR3 runs to 17 residues. Looked up from germline, CDR1 is DFQATT and CDR2 is SNEGSKA (reference sequence). CDR3 protein: CSAASKAWLDSNQPQHF. The CDR3 DNA reads as TGCAGTGCTGCCAGTAAGGCGTGGTTGGATAGCAATCAGCCCCAGCATTTT.

This clonotype was seen only a few times. The V call is TRBV5-1, the J call TRBJ1-2, with no clear D. V was trimmed by 0 bases and J by 8 bases, leaving 17 bases between them. From germline, CDR1 is SGHRS and CDR2 YFSETQ. The CDR3 loop spans 15 amino acids. The CDR3 bases are TGCGCCAGCAGCTTGGAAGAGGATCGCTTATTCGGCTACACCTTC. It encodes CASSLEEDRLFGYTF.

This clonotype was picked up many times. This chain links TRBV19 with TRBJ1-5; the D is unclear. This CDR3 has 17 amino acids. The V and J ends lost 3 bases and 5 bases respectively, with 20 bases between them. Germline V CDR1 and CDR2: LNHDA, SQIVND (reference sequence). CDR3 DNA sequence: TGTGCCAGTAGTATTGAATATGGTGCAGGCTTGGATCAGCCCCAGCATTTT. Its translation is CASSIEYGAGLDQPQHF. Full variable domain (rest looked up from reference TRBV19 and TRBJ1-5): DGGITQSPKYLFRKEGQNVTLSCEQNLNHDAMYWYRQDPGQGLRLIYYSQIVNDFQKGDIAEGYSVSREKKESFPLTVTSAQKNPTAFYLCASSIEYGAGLDQPQHFGDGTRLSIL.